The clone carrying this TCR beta chain was observed at least ten times. Its antigen remains unidentified. TCRbeta libraries were built with three rounds of nested PCR, modified from ARM-PCR. TCRdb redid the calling of the multiplex PCR reads with MiXCR, one entry per CDR3 protein. Of about 79,000 distinct CDR3 sequences listed, over 55% are singletons. This specimen comes from a study of tumor and adjacent non-tumor tissue in lung cancer. Study-level results: Significantly higher TCR diversity was found in tumor than normal lung. Tumor TCR diversity, when higher, was linked to shorter survival. Top 100 clones took a larger repertoire share in normal lung.

This sample's RNA came from whole unsorted tissue. CDR1 SEHNR and CDR2 FQNEAQ come from the germline V gene (reference sequence). CDR3 length: 15 residues. The V end was cut by 4 bases, the J end by 0 bases, with 11 bases between. Sequenced: lung tumor tissue. The chain couples TRBV7-9 to TRBJ2-3; possible D gene TRBD2, 6 bases. This TCR came from a woman in her forties with non-small cell lung cancer. The CDR3 region has the DNA TGTGCCAGCAGCTCGGACTATACTAGCACAGATACGCAGTATTTT. Translating it yields CASSSDYTSTDTQYF. Full variable domain (missing parts from reference TRBV7-9 and TRBJ2-3): DTGVSQNPRHKITKRGQNVTFRCDPISEHNRLYWYRQTLGQGPEFLTYFQNEAQLEKSRLLSDRFSAERPKGSFSTLEIQRTEQGDSAMYLCASSSDYTSTDTQYFGPGTRLTVL.